Following are 22 T cell receptor beta chains from one sample sequenced in a study of beta chain features in type 1 diabetes. Expressed TCRB transcripts were sequenced because the entire RNA isolate underwent reverse transcription. TCRdb's copy holds only in-frame clones and misses some; the assay was immunoSEQ multiplex PCR. The table lists 300,000 to 450,000 clones, about 19% of them singletons, with about 0.045% in the top ten. Sequencing input: naive CD4+ T cells from blood. The receptors stem from a woman aged 18-35 years in good health.

This chain joins TRBV5-1 and TRBJ1-4; D call uncertain. CDR3 size: 15 residues. Germline CDR1 and CDR2: SGHRS and YFSETQ. V was cut by 0 bases and J by 3 bases, with 9 bases left in between. The CDR3 here is CASSLDGKANEKLFF. The CDR3 DNA reads as TGCGCCAGCAGCTTGGACGGGAAGGCTAATGAAAAACTGTTTTTT.

This clone came up a few times. Additional DNA sequences in this sample encode the identical CDR3. J is TRBJ1-1 and V is TRBV7-9; weak D call: TRBD1 (6 bases). V lost 3 bases and J lost 0, with 8 bases in between. The length of the CDR3 is 14 residues. Germline assignment: CDR1 SEHNR and CDR2 FQNEAQ (reference sequence). The CDR3, as DNA: TGTGCCAGCAGCTTGACAGGTATGAACACTGAAGCTTTCTTT. Translated, it gives CASSLTGMNTEAFF.

The V call is TRBV9, the J call TRBJ1-4; possible D gene TRBD1, 5 bases. This CDR3 spans 14 amino acids. The ends were cut back, 0 bases at V and 8 bases at J, with 11 bases in the middle. Germline CDR1 and CDR2: SGDLS and YYNGEE. Here the CDR3 reads CASSVEQEGEKLFF. Written as DNA, the CDR3 is TGTGCCAGCAGCGTAGAACAGGAAGGAGAAAAACTGTTTTTT.

This clone showed up just a few times. The V call is TRBV7-8, the J call TRBJ2-3; the match to TRBD1 covers 9 bases. The germline CDR1 and CDR2 sequences are SGHVS and FQNEAQ. This CDR3 has 16 amino acids. Trimming took 4 bases from V and 3 from J; bases not matched to a gene: 8. CDR3 sequence: CASSSRTGVGTDTQYF. The DNA for the CDR3 is TGTGCCAGCAGCTCTAGGACAGGGGTGGGGACAGATACGCAGTATTTT.

This clone was seen more than once but under ten times. This sequence joins TRBV12-5 and TRBJ1-1; D ambiguous. Germline CDR1 is LGHNT and CDR2 is FRNRAP. V was trimmed by 2 bases and J by 3 bases, leaving 7 bases between them. CDR3 size: 13 residues. CDR3 in DNA: TGTGCTAGTGGTTTGAGGAGGGACACTGAAGCTTTCTTT. Translation: CASGLRRDTEAFF.

The gene calls are TRBV7-3 and TRBJ1-1; D is unclear. The germline gives CDR1 SGHTA, CDR2 FQGTGA. V shed 2 bases and J shed 4 bases, with 11 bases lying between them. The CDR3 has 14 amino acids. This CDR3 is CASSLRGLGTEAFF. The CDR3, as DNA: TGTGCCAGCAGCTTACGAGGGCTGGGCACTGAAGCTTTCTTT. Using reference TRBV7-3 and TRBJ1-1 for the parts outside the CDR3, the full variable domain is GAGVSQTPSNKVTEKGKYVELRCDPISGHTALYWYRQSLGQGPEFLIYFQGTGAADDSGLPNDRFFAVRPEGSVSTLKIQRTERGDSAVYLCASSLRGLGTEAFFGQGTRLTVV.

The chain carries TRBV23-1 and TRBJ1-2; D possibly corresponds to TRBD1 (5 bases). TRBV23-1 is annotated as an ORF whose role is uncertain. V was shortened by 11 bases and J by 7 bases, with 20 bases between the two germline ends. The CDR3 sequence is 13 residues long. The CDR3 region is CAGNRGGAGGYTF. The DNA for the CDR3 is TGCGCCGGTAATCGGGGGGGAGCAGGTGGCTACACCTTC.

This rearrangement joins TRBV2 to TRBJ2-7, with 7 bases that match TRBD2. The germline V gene encodes CDR1 SNHLY and CDR2 FYNNEI. The CDR3 has 14 residues. The V segment lost 8 bases and the J segment 6 bases; nucleotides outside the gene matches: 13. CDR3 residues: CASLSGDPSTEQYF. CDR3 nucleotides: TGTGCCAGCTTAAGCGGGGACCCGTCTACCGAGCAGTACTTC.

The rearrangement uses TRBV25-1 and TRBJ2-3; D gene unclear. The CDR3 spans 13 residues. The V gene's germline CDR1 is MGHDK and CDR2 SYGVNS. The V gene lost 6 bases and the J gene lost 6 bases, with 13 bases spanning the gap. The CDR3 protein is CASSSSVLDTQYF. Written as DNA, the CDR3 is TGTGCCAGCAGCTCGAGTGTCCTTGATACGCAGTATTTT.

This clone was counted between two and nine times. The V call is TRBV5-6, the J call TRBJ1-6; TRBD1 is a possible D gene (5 bases). Trimming pared 6 bases from V and 10 bases from J, leaving 20 bases between. This CDR3 is 15 amino acids long. Germline V gene lookup returns CDR1 SGHDT and CDR2 YYEEEE. The DNA for the CDR3 is TGTGCCAGCACCTTAACAGGTCTCCTAGGGTCACCCCTCCACTTT. Translating gives CASTLTGLLGSPLHF.

The chain links TRBV7-2 to TRBJ2-1; no definite D call. This CDR3 is 14 amino acids long. The V end lost 4 bases, the J end lost 0 bases, and 7 bases lay between the germline ends. CDR1 SGHTA and CDR2 FQGNSA come from the germline V gene. The CDR3 spells CASSWSSSYNEQFF. As DNA, the CDR3 is TGTGCCAGCAGCTGGTCTAGCTCCTACAATGAGCAGTTCTTC. Variable domain in full (rest from reference TRBV7-2 and TRBJ2-1): GAGVSQSPSNKVTEKGKDVELRCDPISGHTALYWYRQSLGQGLEFLIYFQGNSAPDKSGLPSDRFSAERTGGSVSTLTIQRTQQEDSAVYLCASSWSSSYNEQFFGPGTRLTVL.

The gene calls are TRBV29-1 and TRBJ2-3, with TRBD2 matching 13 bases. The CDR3 totals 17 residues. The V gene end was trimmed by 6 bases and the J gene end by 1 base; junction bases not matched to a gene: 10. Germline V gives CDR1 SQVTM, CDR2 ANQGSEA. The CDR3 region has the DNA TGCAGCGTCGTCGGACTAGCGGGGGTCCACCGCACAGATACGCAGTATTTT. It is translated as CSVVGLAGVHRTDTQYF.

The chain couples TRBV5-1 to TRBJ2-1; TRBD2 matches at 7 bases. V dropped 6 bases and J dropped 0; count of bases not matched to a gene: 9. The V gene's germline CDR1 is SGHRS and CDR2 YFSETQ. There are 16 residues in the CDR3. The CDR3 DNA reads as TGCGCCAGCACTAGGGAGACTAGCCTCTCCTACAATGAGCAGTTCTTC. Translating gives CASTRETSLSYNEQFF.

This clone was observed a handful of times. The chain is built from TRBV15 and TRBJ1-4, with D perhaps TRBD1 (5 bases). V was trimmed by 0 bases and J by 10 bases, leaving 12 bases between them. This CDR3 region has 14 residues. Germline CDR1 and CDR2: LNHNV and YYDKDF (reference sequence). CDR3 amino acids: CATSRDQTGGKLFF. CDR3 nucleotides: TGTGCCACCAGCAGAGATCAAACAGGCGGAAAACTGTTTTTT.

This clone was found a few times. The V call is TRBV30, the J call TRBJ2-5, with 7 bases that match TRBD1. CDR1 is GTSNPN, CDR2 SVGIG, per germline (reference sequence). Unmatched junction bases numbered 3, after V lost 1 base and J lost 1 base. The CDR3 loop spans 14 amino acids. CDR3: CAWSATGIQETQYF. The DNA of the CDR3 is TGTGCCTGGAGTGCGACAGGGATCCAAGAGACCCAGTACTTC. Together with reference TRBV30 and TRBJ2-5, the CDR3 gives the full variable domain: SQTIHQWPATLVQPVGSPLSLECTVEGTSNPNLYWYRQAAGRGLQLLFYSVGIGQISSEVPQNLSASRPQDRQFILSSKKLLLSDSGFYLCAWSATGIQETQYFGPGTRLLVL.

The CDR3 here is CASSGGQGRNSPLHF. The CDR3 DNA reads as TGTGCCAGCAGCGGAGGACAGGGCCGTAATTCACCCCTCCACTTT. The J gene is TRBJ1-6, the V gene TRBV7-2; 8 nucleotides match TRBD1. The CDR3 runs 15 residues. V gave up 5 bases and J gave up 6 bases; unmatched junction bases: 6. Germline V gene data show CDR1 as SGHTA and CDR2 as FQGNSA.

This clone was seen a handful of times. The gene calls are TRBV6-6 and TRBJ2-7, with 12 nucleotides matching TRBD1. J was trimmed by 7 bases and V by 5 bases; bases with no gene match: 9. Germline assignment: CDR1 MNHNY and CDR2 SVGAGI (reference sequence). The CDR3 contains 15 residues. In DNA, the CDR3 is TGTGCCAGCAGTACTCGGGGACAGGGGGCACAGGAGCAGTACTTC. It encodes CASSTRGQGAQEQYF.

This clone was picked up a small number of times. The sample contains more than one DNA sequence encoding this CDR3. V usage is TRBV6-5 and J usage is TRBJ1-1; TRBD1 matches at 7 bases. The V and J ends lost 2 bases and 2 bases, in that order; junction bases with no gene match: 2. Looked up from germline, CDR1 is MNHEY and CDR2 is SVGAGI. This CDR3 is built from 14 residues. This CDR3 reads CASSYRTGNTEAFF. The CDR3 DNA reads TGTGCCAGCAGTTACCGGACAGGCAACACTGAAGCTTTCTTT.

The chain is built from TRBV30 and TRBJ1-1, with TRBD1 matching over 8 bases. The CDR3 covers 13 residues. The V and J ends lost 4 bases and 2 bases, in that order; junction bases with no gene match: 3. Germline loops: CDR1 GTSNPN, CDR2 SVGIG (reference sequence). This CDR3 is CAWTGQANTEAFF. DNA of the CDR3: TGTGCCTGGACGGGACAGGCCAACACTGAAGCTTTCTTT.

The rearrangement uses TRBV2 and TRBJ2-3; D might be TRBD2 (5 bases). In germline, CDR1 is SNHLY, CDR2 FYNNEI. There are 16 residues in the CDR3. V was shortened by 3 bases and J by 0 bases, with 13 bases between the two germline ends. As DNA, the CDR3 is TGTGCCAGCAGTGATGTGGCGGGCTATAGCACAGATACGCAGTATTTT. This codes for CASSDVAGYSTDTQYF.

The chain uses TRBV5-1 and TRBJ1-2; D not certain. The CDR3 spans 14 residues. Germline V lookup: CDR1 SGHRS, CDR2 YFSETQ. Trimming removed 5 bases from V and 0 bases from J, with 11 bases in between. The CDR3 region has the DNA TGCGCCAGCAGAGACACAGTTGCTAACTATGGCTACACCTTC. Its protein product is CASRDTVANYGYTF.

The CDR3 coding sequence is TGCAGCGCTACTGGACCCGGCGGGTACGAGCAGTACTTC. It translates to CSATGPGGYEQYF. This rearrangement joins TRBV29-1 to TRBJ2-7; a possible D gene is TRBD2 (5 bases). The CDR3 runs to 13 residues. Germline CDR1 reads SQVTM; CDR2 reads ANQGSEA. V was pared by 7 bases and J by 4 bases, with 17 bases between.